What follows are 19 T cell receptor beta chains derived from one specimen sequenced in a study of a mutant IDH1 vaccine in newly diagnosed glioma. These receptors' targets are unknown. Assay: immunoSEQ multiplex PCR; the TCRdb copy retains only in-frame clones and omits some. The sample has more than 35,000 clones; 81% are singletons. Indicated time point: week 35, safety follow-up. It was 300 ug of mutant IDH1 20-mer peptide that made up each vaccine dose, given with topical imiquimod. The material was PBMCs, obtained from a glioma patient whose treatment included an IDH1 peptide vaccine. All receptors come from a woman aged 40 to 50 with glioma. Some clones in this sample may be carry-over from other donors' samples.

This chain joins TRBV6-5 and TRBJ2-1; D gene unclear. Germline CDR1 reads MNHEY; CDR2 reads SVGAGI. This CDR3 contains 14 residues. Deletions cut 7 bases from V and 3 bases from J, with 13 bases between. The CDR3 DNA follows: TGTGCCAGCACCTCAGTCTCCCTCTACAATGAGCAGTTCTTC. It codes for CASTSVSLYNEQFF.

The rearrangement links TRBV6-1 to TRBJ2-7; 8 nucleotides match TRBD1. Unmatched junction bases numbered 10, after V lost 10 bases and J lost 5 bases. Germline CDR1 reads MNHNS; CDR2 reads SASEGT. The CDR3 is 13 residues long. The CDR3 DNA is TGTGCCATCGCCCGGGACAGGCAGAACGAGCAGTACTTC. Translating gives CAIARDRQNEQYF.

For the CDR3, the DNA is TGCGCCAGCAGTGTGACAGTGAACACCGGGGAGCTGTTTTTT. Translating gives CASSVTVNTGELFF. The V call is TRBV5-1, the J call TRBJ2-2, with D perhaps matching TRBD1 (5 bases). Trimming left V 5 bases short and J 1 base short, with 9 bases between. The CDR3 covers 14 residues. From germline, CDR1 is SGHRS and CDR2 YFSETQ.

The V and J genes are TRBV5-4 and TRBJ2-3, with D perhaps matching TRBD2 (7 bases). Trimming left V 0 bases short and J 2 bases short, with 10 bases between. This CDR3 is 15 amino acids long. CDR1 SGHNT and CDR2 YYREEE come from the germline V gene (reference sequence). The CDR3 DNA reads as TGTGCCAGCAGCTTGGCCGGGGGGCCCACAGATACGCAGTATTTT. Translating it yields CASSLAGGPTDTQYF.

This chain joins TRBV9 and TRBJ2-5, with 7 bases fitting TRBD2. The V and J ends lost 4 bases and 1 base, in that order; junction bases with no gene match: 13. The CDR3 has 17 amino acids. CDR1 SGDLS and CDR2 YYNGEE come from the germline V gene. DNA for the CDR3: TGTGCCAGCAGCCCCCGAGGTAGCGGGTTCGCCCAAGAGACCCAGTACTTC. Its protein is CASSPRGSGFAQETQYF.

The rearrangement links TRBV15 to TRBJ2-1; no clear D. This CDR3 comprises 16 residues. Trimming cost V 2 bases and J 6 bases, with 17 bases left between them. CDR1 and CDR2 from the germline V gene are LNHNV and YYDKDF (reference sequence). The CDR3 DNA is TGTGCCACCAGCAGACTATCCGGGTCCCAAGGCAATGAGCAGTTCTTC. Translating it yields CATSRLSGSQGNEQFF.

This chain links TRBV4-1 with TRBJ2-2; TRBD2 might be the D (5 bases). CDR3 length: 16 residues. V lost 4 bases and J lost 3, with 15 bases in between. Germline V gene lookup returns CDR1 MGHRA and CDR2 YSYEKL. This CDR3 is CASSRAGGRDTGELFF. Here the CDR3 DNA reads TGCGCCAGCAGCCGGGCGGGTGGTCGAGACACCGGGGAGCTGTTTTTT.

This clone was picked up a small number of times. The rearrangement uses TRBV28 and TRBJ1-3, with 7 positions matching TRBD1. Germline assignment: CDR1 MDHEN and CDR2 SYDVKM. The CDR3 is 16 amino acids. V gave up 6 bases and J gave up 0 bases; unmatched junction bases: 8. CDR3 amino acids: CASSLPGQSSGNTIYF. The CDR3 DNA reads TGTGCCAGCAGCCTCCCGGGACAGAGCTCTGGAAACACCATATATTTT. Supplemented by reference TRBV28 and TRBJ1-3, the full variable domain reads DVKVTQSSRYLVKRTGEKVFLECVQDMDHENMFWYRQDPGLGLRLIYFSYDVKMKEKGDIPEGYSVSREKKERFSLILESASTNQTSMYLCASSLPGQSSGNTIYFGEGSWLTVV.

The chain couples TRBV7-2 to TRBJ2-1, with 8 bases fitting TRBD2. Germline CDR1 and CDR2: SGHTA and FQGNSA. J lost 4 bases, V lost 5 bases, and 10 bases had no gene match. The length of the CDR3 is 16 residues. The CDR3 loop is CASSVLLAAPYNEQFF. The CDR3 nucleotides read TGTGCCAGCAGCGTACTACTAGCGGCACCTTACAATGAGCAGTTCTTC.

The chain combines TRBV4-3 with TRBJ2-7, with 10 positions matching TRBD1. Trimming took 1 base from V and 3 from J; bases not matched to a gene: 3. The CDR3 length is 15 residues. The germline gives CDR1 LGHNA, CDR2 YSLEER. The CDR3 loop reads CASSQARTGGYEQYF. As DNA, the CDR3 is TGCGCCAGCAGCCAAGCGCGGACAGGGGGCTACGAGCAGTACTTC.

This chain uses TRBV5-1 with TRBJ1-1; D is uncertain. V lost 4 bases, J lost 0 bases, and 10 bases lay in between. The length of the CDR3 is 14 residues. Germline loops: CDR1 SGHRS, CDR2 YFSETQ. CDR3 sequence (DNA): TGCGCCAGCAGCGCCATCGGTATGAACACTGAAGCTTTCTTT. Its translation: CASSAIGMNTEAFF.

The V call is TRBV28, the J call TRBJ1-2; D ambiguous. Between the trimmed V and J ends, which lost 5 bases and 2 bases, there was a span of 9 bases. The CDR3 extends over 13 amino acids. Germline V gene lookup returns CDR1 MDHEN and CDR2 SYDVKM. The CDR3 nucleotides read TGTGCCAGCAGTCCGATAACCAACTATGGCTACACCTTC. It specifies CASSPITNYGYTF.

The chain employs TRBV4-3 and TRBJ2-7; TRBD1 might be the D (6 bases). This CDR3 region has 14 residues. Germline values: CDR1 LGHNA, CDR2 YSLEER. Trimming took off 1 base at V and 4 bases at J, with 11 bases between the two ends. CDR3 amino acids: CASSQAPGVYEQYF. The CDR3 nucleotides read TGCGCCAGCAGCCAAGCCCCAGGGGTATACGAGCAGTACTTC.

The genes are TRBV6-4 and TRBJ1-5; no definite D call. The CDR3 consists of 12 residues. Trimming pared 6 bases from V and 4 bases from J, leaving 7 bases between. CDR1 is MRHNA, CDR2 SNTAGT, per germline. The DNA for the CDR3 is TGTGCCAGCAGGGCCCGTAATCAGCCCCAGCATTTT. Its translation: CASRARNQPQHF.

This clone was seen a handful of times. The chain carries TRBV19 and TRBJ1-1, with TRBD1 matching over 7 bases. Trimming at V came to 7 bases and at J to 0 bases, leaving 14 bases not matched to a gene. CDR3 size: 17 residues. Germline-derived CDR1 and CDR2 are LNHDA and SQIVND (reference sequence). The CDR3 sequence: CASISSGGTVLNTEAFF. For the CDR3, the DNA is TGTGCCAGTATTTCCTCGGGGGGGACAGTCCTGAACACTGAAGCTTTCTTT.

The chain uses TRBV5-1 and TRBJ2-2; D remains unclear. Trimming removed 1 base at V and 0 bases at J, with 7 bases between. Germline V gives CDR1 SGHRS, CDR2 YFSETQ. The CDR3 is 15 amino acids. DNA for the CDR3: TGCGCCAGCAGCTTGATGGCAGCGAACACCGGGGAGCTGTTTTTT. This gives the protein CASSLMAANTGELFF.

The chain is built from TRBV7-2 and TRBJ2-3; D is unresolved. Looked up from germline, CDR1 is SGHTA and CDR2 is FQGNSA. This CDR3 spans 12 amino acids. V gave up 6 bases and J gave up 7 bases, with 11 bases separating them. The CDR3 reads CASRSTPNTQYF. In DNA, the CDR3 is TGTGCCAGCAGGTCGACTCCTAATACGCAGTATTTT.

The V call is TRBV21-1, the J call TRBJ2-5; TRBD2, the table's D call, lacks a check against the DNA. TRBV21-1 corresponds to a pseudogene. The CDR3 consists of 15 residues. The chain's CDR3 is CASPCDLGGRETQYF. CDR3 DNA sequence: TGTGCCAGCCCCTGCGACTTGGGGGGGAGGGAGACCCAGTACTTC.

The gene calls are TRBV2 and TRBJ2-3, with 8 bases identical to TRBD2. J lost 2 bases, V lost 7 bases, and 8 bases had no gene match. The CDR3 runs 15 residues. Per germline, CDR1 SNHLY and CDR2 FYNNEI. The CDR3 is CASNRGGRATDTQYF. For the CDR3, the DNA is TGTGCCAGCAACCGCGGGGGGAGGGCCACAGATACGCAGTATTTT.